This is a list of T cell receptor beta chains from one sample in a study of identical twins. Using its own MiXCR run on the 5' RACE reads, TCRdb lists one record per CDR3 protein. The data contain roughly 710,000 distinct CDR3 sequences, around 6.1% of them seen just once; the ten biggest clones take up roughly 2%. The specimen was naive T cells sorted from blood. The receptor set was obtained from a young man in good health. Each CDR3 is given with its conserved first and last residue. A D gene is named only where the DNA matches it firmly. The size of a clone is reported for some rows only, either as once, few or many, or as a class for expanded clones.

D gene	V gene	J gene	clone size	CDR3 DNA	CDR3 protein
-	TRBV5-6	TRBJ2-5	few	TGTGCCAGCAGCTTGGTACCAGGGACGGGGGAGACCCAGTACTTC	CASSLVPGTGETQYF
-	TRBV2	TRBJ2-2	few	TGTGCCACTGGAGCAGGGACGACCGGGGAGCTGTTTTTT	CATGAGTTGELFF
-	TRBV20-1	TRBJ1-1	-	TGCAGTGCTAGAGATCTTCGGGGTACGAACACTGAAGCTTTCTTT	CSARDLRGTNTEAFF
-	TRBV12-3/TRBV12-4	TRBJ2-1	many	TGTGCCAGCAGTAACCCCAATGAGCAGTTCTTC	CASSNPNEQFF
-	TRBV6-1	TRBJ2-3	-	TGTGCCAGCAGTGCCCACATGGCAGATACGCAGTATTTT	CASSAHMADTQYF
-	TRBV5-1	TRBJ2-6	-	TGCGCCAGCAGCGGAGCCCCCCAGGGGGCCAACGTCCTGACTTTC	CASSGAPQGANVLTF
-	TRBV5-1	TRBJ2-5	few	TGCGCCAGCAGCTTGTCTCCGTACCAAGAGACCCAGTACTTC	CASSLSPYQETQYF
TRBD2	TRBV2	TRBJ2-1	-	TGTGCCATCCTAGGGACTACCATACACAATGAGCAGTTCTTC	CAILGTTIHNEQFF
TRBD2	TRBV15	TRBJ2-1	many	TGTGCCACCAGCATACTAGCGGGAGCGGACAATGAGCAGTTCTTC	CATSILAGADNEQFF
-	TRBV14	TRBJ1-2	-	TGTGCCAGCAGCCAAGTTGGGACCTATGGCTACACCTTC	CASSQVGTYGYTF
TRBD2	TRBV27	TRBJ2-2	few	TGTGCCAGCAGTTTGGCGACTAGCCCCGGGGAGCTGTTTTTT	CASSLATSPGELFF
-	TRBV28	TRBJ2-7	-	TGTGCCAGCAGTGAACCGGGCCTATCCTACGAGCAGTACTTC	CASSEPGLSYEQYF
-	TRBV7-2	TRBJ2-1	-	TGTGCCGGCGACGGTGCGGAGTTCTCCTACAATGAGCAGTTCTTC	CAGDGAEFSYNEQFF
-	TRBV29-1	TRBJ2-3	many	TGCAGCGTCCGCGGAGGCACAGATACGCAGTATTTT	CSVRGGTDTQYF
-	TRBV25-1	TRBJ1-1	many	TGTGCCAGCAGTGTCGTTGCAGGCGGTGAAGCTTTCTTT	CASSVVAGGEAFF
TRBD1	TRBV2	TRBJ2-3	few	TGTGCCAGCCATGGGACAGACGCTACGCAGTATTTT	CASHGTDATQYF
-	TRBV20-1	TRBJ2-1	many	TGCAGTGCTAGGACAGTTTACAATGAGCAGTTCTTC	CSARTVYNEQFF
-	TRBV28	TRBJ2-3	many	TGTGCCAGCAGCCAGAAGTATGGGCCGGCAGATACGCAGTATTTT	CASSQKYGPADTQYF
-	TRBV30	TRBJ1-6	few	TGTGCCTGGAGTGTAATTAGGGATTTGAAGCGTTCACCCCTCCACTTT	CAWSVIRDLKRSPLHF
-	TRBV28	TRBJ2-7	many	TGTGCCAGCAGTTTCGTGATGATGGGACACCCCTACGAGCAGTACTTC	CASSFVMMGHPYEQYF
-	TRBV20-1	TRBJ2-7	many	TGCAGTGCTAGAGACCGGCGTACTAGCCCCCTCGAGCAGTACTTC	CSARDRRTSPLEQYF
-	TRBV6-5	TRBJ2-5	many	TGTGCCAGCAGTTACTCGGGGGGCGAAGAGACCCAGTACTTC	CASSYSGGEETQYF
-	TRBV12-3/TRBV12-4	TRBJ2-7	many	TGTGCCAGCACTCCAGGGGACGTCTACGAGCAGTACTTC	CASTPGDVYEQYF
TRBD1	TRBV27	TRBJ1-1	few	TGTGCCAGTCTCGCGACAGGGGTGAACACTGAAGCTTTCTTT	CASLATGVNTEAFF
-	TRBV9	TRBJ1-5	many	TGTGCCAGCAGCGTAACAGGTGAAGGGCAGCCCCAGCATTTT	CASSVTGEGQPQHF
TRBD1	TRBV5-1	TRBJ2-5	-	TGCGCCAGCAGCTTGGTAGGGACAGGGCTGGAGACCCAGTACTTC	CASSLVGTGLETQYF
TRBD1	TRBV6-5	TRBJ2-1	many	TGTGCCAGCAGTTATGCTCAGGGGGCGAATGAGCAGTTCTTC	CASSYAQGANEQFF
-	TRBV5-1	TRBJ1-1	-	TGCGCCAGCAGCCAGGGACACAATCTGATGAACACTGAAGCTTTCTTT	CASSQGHNLMNTEAFF
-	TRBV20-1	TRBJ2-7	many	TGCAGTGCCCGGACGGCCGAGCAGTACTTC	CSARTAEQYF
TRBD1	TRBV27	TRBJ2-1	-	TGTGCCAGCAGTTCGACAGGGGCCCTCAATGAGCAGTTCTTC	CASSSTGALNEQFF
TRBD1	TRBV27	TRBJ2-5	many	TGTGCCAGCAGCTTAAGCCGGACAGGGTTAGGTTTGGGGACCCAGTACTTC	CASSLSRTGLGLGTQYF
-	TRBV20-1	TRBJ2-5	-	TGCAGTGCTAGAGGCGGCGGGGCCCGCACGAAGACCCAGTACTTC	CSARGGGARTKTQYF
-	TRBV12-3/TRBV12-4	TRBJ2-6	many	TGTGCCGGAAGTAGAGGGACCTCTGGGGCCAACGTCCTGACTTTC	CAGSRGTSGANVLTF
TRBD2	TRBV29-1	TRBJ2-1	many	TGCAGCGTGGCGGGGGATAGCGTTTACAATGAGCAGTTCTTC	CSVAGDSVYNEQFF
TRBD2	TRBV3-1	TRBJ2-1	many	TGTGCCAGCAGCAGGACTAGCGGGAGCATCGACAATGAGCAGTTCTTC	CASSRTSGSIDNEQFF
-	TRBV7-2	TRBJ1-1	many	TGTGCCAGCAGCTTCCAGGGCAGAAACACTGAAGCTTTCTTT	CASSFQGRNTEAFF
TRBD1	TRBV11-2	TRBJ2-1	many	TGTGCCAGCAGCCCGTCGGACAGGAACAATGAGCAGTTCTTC	CASSPSDRNNEQFF
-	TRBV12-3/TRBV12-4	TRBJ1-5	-	TGTGCCTGCCTATCGGGAGGGATTAGCAATCAGCCCCAGCATTTT	CACLSGGISNQPQHF
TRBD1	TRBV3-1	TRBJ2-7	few	TGTGCCAGCAGCCCTCCCTTGGGGACAGGGAATTACGAGCAGTACTTC	CASSPPLGTGNYEQYF
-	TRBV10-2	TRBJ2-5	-	TGCGCCAGCGGCAGAGCAGAGACCCAGTACTTC	CASGRAETQYF
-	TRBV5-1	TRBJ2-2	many	TGCGCCAGCAGCTCCGACCCACATAACACCGGGGAGCTGTTTTTT	CASSSDPHNTGELFF
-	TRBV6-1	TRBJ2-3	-	TGTGCCAGCAGAATGGGGGAAAGGTCGACAGATACGCAGTATTTT	CASRMGERSTDTQYF
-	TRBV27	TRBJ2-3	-	TGTGCCAGCAGTCCCCTCGAGCTTAGCACAGATACGCAGTATTTT	CASSPLELSTDTQYF
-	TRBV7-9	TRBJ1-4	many	TGTGCCAGCAGCTTAGATCGGGGTGCAACTAATGAAAAACTGTTTTTT	CASSLDRGATNEKLFF